This paragraph covers one T cell receptor beta chain sequence. This clone was found a few times. Its antigen remains unidentified. No much larger clone exists at a distance of one base, and base qualities are not known. Other nucleotide sequences in the sample specify the same CDR3. TCRbeta CDR3 regions were amplified from genomic DNA by means of the immunoSEQ Assay, a bias-controlled multiplex PCR. For the original study's pipeline: Nucleated cell counts per sample were estimated from amplification of reference gene primers within the assay. To quantify the absolute abundance of each unique TCRbeta CDR3 rearrangement, sequence reads were collapsed and filtered. For each sample, productive Simpson clonality was calculated as the square root of Simpson's diversity index over productive rearrangements. TCRdb obtained this table from immuneACCESS and retained in-frame rearrangements with V and J assigned. These tables miss some clones; where compared with another copy, unresolved V genes account for less than half of the shortfall, and the remainder is unexplained. D and trimming come from the DNA, and the V and J calls and clone size come from that table. The sample yields roughly 200,000 clones; more than 75% were counted once. The ten largest account for around 5% of the sample.

Its CDR3 holds 15 amino acids, cysteine through phenylalanine. The read is trimmed to its CDR3 DNA, 45 bases read in frame from base 1. The germline V gene gives CDR1 as SNHLY and CDR2 as FYNNEI. The germline V and J ends show losses of 2 bases and 4 bases respectively, and no gene match explains 3 bases of the junction. The collaborating institutions used their own protocols to collect whole blood in K2EDTA tubes. For TCRbeta analysis, collaborator samples were shipped as frozen whole blood, as isolated PBMCs, or as DNA extracted from either sample type. The data belong to a study of blood T cell repertoires in COVID-19 (dated by TCRdb to about 2020). At the level of the whole study: Samples from collaborators originated in the United States, Italy and Spain and spanned both the acute and convalescent phases of COVID-19. The material from the prospective study consisted of cDNA or gDNA derived from T cells, B-cell-depleted T cells, or PBMCs. Subjects who had been exposed to COVID-19, were actively infected with it, or had recovered from it provided the deeply sampled blood TCRbeta repertoires that made up the dataset. The repertoires were released in a freely available public database meant as a resource for research on the immune response to SARS-CoV-2. Samples came from the ongoing ImmuneRACE study (first 160 participants) plus 1,254 subjects from 6 global collaborators. The sample metadata nearly always contained a de-identified subject ID, COVID-19 status, age in years and sex. Where available, HLA class I and class II types were taken from metadata supplied by the sample provider and were not determined by assay-based typing.

The investigation overall reported the following: The amount of clinical and demographic metadata varied by source and participant and was provided uncurated.

The sequencing input was peripheral blood. The V gene is TRBV2 and the J gene is TRBJ2-1; 9 middle bases align to TRBD2. This receptor was obtained from a woman of 80 years or more with acute or convalescent COVID-19. The DNA sequence is TGTGCCAGCAGTGAAAGACTAGCGGCGTACAATGAGCAGTTCTTC. Its product reads: CASSERLAAYNEQFF.